Presented here are 18 T cell receptor beta chains from one specimen sequenced in a study of T cell repertoires in cytomegalovirus infection. TCRdb analysed the reads with MiXCR anew, one entry per CDR3 protein. Here the sample spans 55,000 to 70,000 distinct CDR3 sequences, approximately 22% being singletons. What these receptors recognize is not known. Sequencing was performed on PBMCs, sequenced either directly or after in vitro stimulation (not recorded which). The source is a human donor in good health (CMV status not recorded). Some clones in this sample may be carry-over from other donors' samples.

In its sample, this clonotype was seen a few times. The CDR3 region has the DNA TGTGCCAGCAGCAACTTCGGGAGGAGGCCCAGGATGGGCTACACCTTC. It encodes CASSNFGRRPRMGYTF. V usage is TRBV7-2 and J usage is TRBJ1-2; D is ambiguous. The CDR3 length is 16 residues. Trimming stripped 5 bases from V and 8 bases from J, with 24 bases between. Germline V gives CDR1 SGHTA, CDR2 FQGNSA.

The rearrangement uses TRBV11-1 and TRBJ2-2, with D perhaps being TRBD1 or TRBD2 (5 bases each). The V gene lost 11 bases and the J gene lost 3 bases, with 16 bases spanning the gap. Germline V lookup: CDR1 SGHAT, CDR2 FQDESV (reference sequence). There are 14 residues in the CDR3. The CDR3 nucleotides are TGTGCCCGGGATGGGGGATTGGACACCGGGGAGCTGTTTTTT. This sequence encodes CARDGGLDTGELFF.

This clonotype was seen a handful of times. The J gene is TRBJ2-2, the V gene TRBV6-6; D unresolved. The germline V and J ends were trimmed by 7 bases and 4 bases, with 7 bases remaining between them. The CDR3 covers 12 residues. CDR1 is MNHNY and CDR2 is SVGAGI in the germline V gene (reference sequence). The CDR3 loop is CASTIGTGELFF. CDR3 bases: TGTGCCAGCACAATAGGCACCGGGGAGCTGTTTTTT.

The rearrangement joins TRBV28 to TRBJ1-6; TRBD1 aligns across 9 bases. Losses at the gene ends were 6 bases for V and 0 bases for J; bases not matched to a gene: 12. The CDR3 is 19 amino acids. In germline, CDR1 is MDHEN, CDR2 SYDVKM. The CDR3 coding sequence is TGTGCCAGCAGCCACCCGGGACAGGGCCCAAGCTCCTATAATTCACCCCTCCACTTT. As protein: CASSHPGQGPSSYNSPLHF.

The CDR3 protein is CASSEPSLAGSNEQFF. CDR3 nucleotides: TGTGCCAGCAGCGAACCGTCCTTAGCGGGGTCCAATGAGCAGTTCTTC. J is TRBJ2-1 and V is TRBV28, with 8 bases matching TRBD2. The CDR3 loop spans 16 amino acids. V gave up 6 bases and J gave up 6 bases; unmatched junction bases: 13. Per germline, CDR1 MDHEN and CDR2 SYDVKM. The whole variable domain, filled in from reference TRBV28 and TRBJ2-1, reads DVKVTQSSRYLVKRTGEKVFLECVQDMDHENMFWYRQDPGLGLRLIYFSYDVKMKEKGDIPEGYSVSREKKERFSLILESASTNQTSMYLCASSEPSLAGSNEQFFGPGTRLTVL.

At least ten counts were recorded for this clonotype. The chain couples TRBV7-3 to TRBJ2-6; TRBD1 might be the D (5 bases). Germline CDR1 SGHTA, CDR2 FQGTGA. V gave up 5 bases and J gave up 2 bases, with 10 bases separating them. The CDR3 is 15 amino acids. For the CDR3, the DNA is TGTGCCAGCAGCCCAGGGTTTGCTGGGGCCAACGTCCTGACTTTC. Encoded protein: CASSPGFAGANVLTF.

This clonotype was observed a handful of times. The rearrangement joins TRBV20-1 to TRBJ2-7; 11 bases map to TRBD1. Trimming at V came to 6 bases and at J to 4 bases, leaving 8 bases not matched to a gene. The CDR3 totals 14 residues. CDR1 is DFQATT, CDR2 SNEGSKA, per germline (reference sequence). The CDR3 reads CSALRTGGMYEQYF. The CDR3 coding sequence is TGCAGTGCCCTCCGGACAGGGGGCATGTACGAGCAGTACTTC.

This rearrangement joins TRBV6-5 to TRBJ2-7; the match to TRBD2 covers 12 bases. Germline lookup yields CDR1 MNHEY and CDR2 SVGAGI. The CDR3 sequence is 15 residues long. Germline trimming cut 7 bases from V and 3 bases from J; bases unmatched to any gene: 7. CDR3 DNA: TGTGCCAGCATAGGGGCTAGCGGGAGGGTCTACGAGCAGTACTTC. This translates into CASIGASGRVYEQYF.

This clonotype was seen more than once but under ten times. J is TRBJ2-5 and V is TRBV12-3 or TRBV12-4; TRBD2 agrees at 13 bases. This CDR3 comprises 16 residues. V was pared by 4 bases and J by 2 bases, with 4 bases of the junction left unmatched. The CDR3 DNA reads as TGTGCCAGCAGTTCTCTACTAGCGGGAGGGCAAGAGACCCAGTACTTC. Protein sequence: CASSSLLAGGQETQYF.

The chain uses TRBV19 and TRBJ1-1; a weak D match, TRBD1 (6 bases). This CDR3 spans 15 amino acids. CDR1 is LNHDA and CDR2 is SQIVND in the germline V gene (reference sequence). V shed 7 bases and J shed 0 bases, with 15 bases lying between them. CDR3 DNA sequence: TGTGCCAGTAACCGTCGGGGGGCGATGAACACTGAAGCTTTCTTT. Translating it yields CASNRRGAMNTEAFF.

V is TRBV25-1 and J is TRBJ1-6, with D uncertain. The germline gives CDR1 MGHDK, CDR2 SYGVNS. This CDR3 is 12 amino acids long. With 2 bases removed from V and 9 bases from J, the gap between germline ends came to 5 bases. The CDR3 is CASSEGRSPLHF. For the CDR3, the DNA is TGTGCCAGCAGTGAAGGTCGTTCACCCCTCCACTTT.

A remark on this clonotype: A read error is possible here, since a much larger clone lies one base away. The chain recombines TRBV6-5 with TRBJ2-6, with 7 nucleotides matching TRBD1. Germline lookup yields CDR1 MNHEY and CDR2 SVGAGI. The CDR3 spans 15 residues. The CDR3 sequence is CASRREGAGANVRTF. The CDR3 nucleotides are TGTGCCAGCAGACGTGAGGGGGCTGGGGCCAACGTCCGGACTTTC.

The chain recombines TRBV6-5 with TRBJ1-1; unclear D gene. Trimming shortened V by 6 bases and J by 13 bases, and 24 bases separated the two germline ends. Germline V lookup: CDR1 MNHEY, CDR2 SVGAGI. The CDR3 loop spans 14 amino acids. CDR3 sequence: CASSRGRSEKRVFF. For the CDR3, the DNA is TGTGCCAGCAGCCGGGGAAGGTCGGAAAAGAGGGTTTTCTTT.

This clonotype was detected only a few times. The CDR3 nucleotides read TGTGCCAGCAGTTTATCGGGGGGACTAGCTCACGAGCAGTACTTC. This sequence encodes CASSLSGGLAHEQYF. This chain links TRBV27 with TRBJ2-7; 9 bases agree with TRBD2. The CDR3 is 15 amino acids. The germline CDR1 and CDR2 sequences are MNHEY and SMNVEV (reference sequence). Trimming at V came to 0 bases and at J to 5 bases, leaving 5 bases not matched to a gene.

This clonotype was seen only a few times. The chain couples TRBV7-2 to TRBJ2-5; a weak D match, TRBD2 (7 bases). Germline CDR1 reads SGHTA; CDR2 reads FQGNSA. V lost 8 bases and J 9 bases, leaving 25 bases between the germline ends. This CDR3 has 15 amino acids. CDR3 sequence reads: CASLRWGRGSVAQYF. CDR3 sequence (DNA): TGTGCCAGCCTCCGATGGGGGAGGGGGTCGGTAGCCCAGTACTTC.

This clonotype was observed a few times. The chain recombines TRBV2 with TRBJ2-2, with D possibly being TRBD1 (5 bases). CDR1 is SNHLY and CDR2 is FYNNEI in the germline V gene. Trimming removed 9 bases at V and 4 bases at J, with 12 bases between. CDR3 length: 13 amino acids. The CDR3 coding sequence is TGTGCCAGTCAGGGCAGACTCACCGGGGAGCTGTTTTTT. It encodes CASQGRLTGELFF.

This rearrangement joins TRBV7-6 to TRBJ1-5; D gene ambiguous. Trimming removed 1 base from V and 5 bases from J, with 6 bases in between. The CDR3 spans 13 residues. Per germline, CDR1 SGHVS and CDR2 FNYEAQ. The CDR3 protein is CASSLGWDQPQHF. DNA for the CDR3: TGTGCCAGCAGCTTAGGCTGGGATCAGCCCCAGCATTTT. The full variable domain, rest sourced from reference TRBV7-6 and TRBJ1-5, is GAGVSQSPRYKVTKRGQDVALRCDPISGHVSLYWYRQALGQGPEFLTYFNYEAQQDKSGLPNDRFSAERPEGSISTLTIQRTEQRDSAMYRCASSLGWDQPQHFGDGTRLSIL.

The chain joins TRBV2 to TRBJ1-3; 7 bases match TRBD1. CDR1 is SNHLY and CDR2 is FYNNEI in the germline V gene. The CDR3 consists of 14 residues. After removal of 6 bases from V and 0 bases from J, the junction contained 2 bases not matched to a gene. The CDR3 is CASRDRPSGNTIYF. The DNA of the CDR3 is TGTGCCAGCAGGGACAGGCCCTCTGGAAACACCATATATTTT.